The 5 T cell receptor beta chains reported below all come from one sample, sequenced in a study of cytomegalovirus exposure and HLA in healthy donors. PCR amplification relied on 60 Vbeta primers (plus 13 Jbeta primers). Assay: immunoSEQ multiplex PCR; the TCRdb copy retains only in-frame clones and omits some. The sample includes about 120,000 clones, about 73% of them seen just once. Sequenced sample: PBMCs. Source of these receptors: a middle-aged woman in good health and CMV-seronegative.

The J gene is TRBJ2-7, the V gene TRBV27; 9 bases line up with TRBD2. The CDR3 runs to 16 residues. CDR1 MNHEY and CDR2 SMNVEV come from the germline V gene (reference sequence). Trimming at V came to 6 bases and at J to 7 bases, leaving 16 bases not matched to a gene. The chain's CDR3 is CASRGGGAKVFVEQYF. The CDR3 DNA sequence: TGTGCCAGCAGGGGCGGGGGGGCCAAAGTGTTCGTGGAGCAGTACTTC.

The V call is TRBV18, the J call TRBJ1-1; 8 bases map to TRBD1. This CDR3 spans 16 amino acids. CDR1 and CDR2 from the germline V gene are KGHSH and LQKENI. J was trimmed by 0 bases and V by 4 bases; bases with no gene match: 7. CDR3 residues: CASSLQGGALNTEAFF. The CDR3 DNA reads as TGTGCCAGCTCACTACAGGGGGGAGCCCTGAACACTGAAGCTTTCTTT.

This clone was detected only a few times. The CDR3 sequence is CASSWDKSSYEQYF. The CDR3 coding sequence is TGTGCCAGCAGCTGGGACAAGAGCTCCTACGAGCAGTACTTC. The V and J genes are TRBV6-5 and TRBJ2-7; tentative D call: TRBD1 (6 bases). V shed 6 bases and J shed 0 bases, with 12 bases lying between them. The CDR3 totals 14 residues. The germline V gene has CDR1 MNHEY and CDR2 SVGAGI.

The chain links TRBV7-2 to TRBJ2-2; D possibly corresponds to TRBD2 (6 bases). Germline V gene lookup returns CDR1 SGHTA and CDR2 FQGNSA. The CDR3 spans 14 residues. The ends were cut back, 3 bases at V and 4 bases at J, with 9 bases in the middle. Here the CDR3 DNA reads TGTGCCAGCAGCTTGGTGGGGGGCACCGGGGAGCTGTTTTTT. Protein product: CASSLVGGTGELFF.

The V and J genes are TRBV7-9 and TRBJ2-3, with a tentative D call TRBD1 (5 bases). Germline V gene sequence: CDR1 SEHNR, CDR2 FQNEAQ (reference sequence). The length of the CDR3 is 14 residues. Trimming took 1 base from V and 3 from J, leaving 8 bases between them. In DNA, the CDR3 is TGTGCCAGCAGCTTAGGGGGCCAGACAGATACGCAGTATTTT. It is translated as CASSLGGQTDTQYF. Variable domain in full (rest from reference TRBV7-9 and TRBJ2-3): DTGVSQNPRHKITKRGQNVTFRCDPISEHNRLYWYRQTLGQGPEFLTYFQNEAQLEKSRLLSDRFSAERPKGSFSTLEIQRTEQGDSAMYLCASSLGGQTDTQYFGPGTRLTVL.